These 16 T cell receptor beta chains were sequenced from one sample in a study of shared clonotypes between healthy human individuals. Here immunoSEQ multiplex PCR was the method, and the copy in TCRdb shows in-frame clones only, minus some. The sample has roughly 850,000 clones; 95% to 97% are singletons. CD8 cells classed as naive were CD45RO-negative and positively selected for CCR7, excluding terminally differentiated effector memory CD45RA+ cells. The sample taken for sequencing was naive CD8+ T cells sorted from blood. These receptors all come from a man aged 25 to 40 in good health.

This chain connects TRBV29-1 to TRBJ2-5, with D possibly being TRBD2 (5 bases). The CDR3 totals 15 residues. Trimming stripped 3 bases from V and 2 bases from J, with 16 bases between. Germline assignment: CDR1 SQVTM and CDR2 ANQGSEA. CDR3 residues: CSVEFEGTPQETQYF. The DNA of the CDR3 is TGCAGCGTTGAGTTTGAGGGAACTCCGCAAGAGACCCAGTACTTC. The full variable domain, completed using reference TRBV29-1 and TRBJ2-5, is SAVISQKPSRDICQRGTSLTIQCQVDSQVTMMFWYRQQPGQSLTLIATANQGSEATYESGFVIDKFPISRPNLTFSTLTVSNMSPEDSSIYLCSVEFEGTPQETQYFGPGTRLLVL.

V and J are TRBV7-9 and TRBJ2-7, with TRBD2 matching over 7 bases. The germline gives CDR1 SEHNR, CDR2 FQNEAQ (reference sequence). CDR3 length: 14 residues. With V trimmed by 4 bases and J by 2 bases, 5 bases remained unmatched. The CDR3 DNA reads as TGTGCCAGCAGCTACCCCGGGACTACCTACGAGCAGTACTTC. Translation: CASSYPGTTYEQYF.

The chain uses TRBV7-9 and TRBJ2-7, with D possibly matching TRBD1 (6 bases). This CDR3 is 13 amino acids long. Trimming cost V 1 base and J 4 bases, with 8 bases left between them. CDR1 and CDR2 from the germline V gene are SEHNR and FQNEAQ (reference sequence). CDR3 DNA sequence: TGTGCCAGCAGCTTAGGGACAGAGTACGAGCAGTACTTC. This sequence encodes CASSLGTEYEQYF.

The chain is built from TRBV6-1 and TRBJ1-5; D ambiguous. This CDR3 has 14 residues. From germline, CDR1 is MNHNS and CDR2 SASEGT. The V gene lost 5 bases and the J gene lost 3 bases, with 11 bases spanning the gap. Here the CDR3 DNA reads TGTGCCAGCAGTTTCGGTCGGAACAATCAGCCCCAGCATTTT. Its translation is CASSFGRNNQPQHF.

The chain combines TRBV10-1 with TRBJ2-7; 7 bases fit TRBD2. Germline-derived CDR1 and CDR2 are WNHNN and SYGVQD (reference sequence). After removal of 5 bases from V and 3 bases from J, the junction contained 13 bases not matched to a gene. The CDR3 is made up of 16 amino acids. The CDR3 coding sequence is TGCGCCAGCAGTTCGAAGAACACGGGACTACTCTACGAGCAGTACTTC. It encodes CASSSKNTGLLYEQYF.

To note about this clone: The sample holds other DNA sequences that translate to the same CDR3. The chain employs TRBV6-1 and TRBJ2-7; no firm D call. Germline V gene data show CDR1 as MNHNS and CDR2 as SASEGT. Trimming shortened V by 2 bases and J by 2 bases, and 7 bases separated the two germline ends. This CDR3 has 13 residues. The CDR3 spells CASSEYAAYEQYF. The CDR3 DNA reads TGTGCCAGCAGTGAATACGCTGCCTACGAGCAGTACTTC.

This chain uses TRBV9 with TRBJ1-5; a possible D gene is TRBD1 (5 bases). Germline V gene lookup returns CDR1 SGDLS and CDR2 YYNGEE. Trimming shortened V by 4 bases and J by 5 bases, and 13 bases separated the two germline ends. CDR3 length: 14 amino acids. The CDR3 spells CASSRDGGYQPQHF. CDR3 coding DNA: TGTGCCAGCAGCCGGGACGGAGGGTATCAGCCCCAGCATTTT. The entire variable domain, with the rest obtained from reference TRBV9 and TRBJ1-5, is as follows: DSGVTQTPKHLITATGQRVTLRCSPRSGDLSVYWYQQSLDQGLQFLIQYYNGEERAKGNILERFSAQQFPDLHSELNLSSLELGDSALYFCASSRDGGYQPQHFGDGTRLSIL.

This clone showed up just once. CDR3 sequence: CASSHGLAGVPETQYF. CDR3 in DNA: TGTGCCAGCAGCCACGGACTAGCGGGAGTACCTGAGACCCAGTACTTC. The chain uses TRBV7-9 and TRBJ2-5, with TRBD2 matching over 13 bases. Trimming at V came to 5 bases and at J to 5 bases, leaving 8 bases not matched to a gene. Germline V CDR1 and CDR2: SEHNR, FQNEAQ (reference sequence). The CDR3 is made up of 16 amino acids.

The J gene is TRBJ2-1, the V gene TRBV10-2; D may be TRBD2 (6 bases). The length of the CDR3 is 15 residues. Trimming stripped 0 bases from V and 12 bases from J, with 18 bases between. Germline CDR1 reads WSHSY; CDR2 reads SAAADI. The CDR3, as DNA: TGCGCCAGCAGTGAGTCCCGGGAGCGCCCAACCGGGCAGTTCTTC. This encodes CASSESRERPTGQFF.

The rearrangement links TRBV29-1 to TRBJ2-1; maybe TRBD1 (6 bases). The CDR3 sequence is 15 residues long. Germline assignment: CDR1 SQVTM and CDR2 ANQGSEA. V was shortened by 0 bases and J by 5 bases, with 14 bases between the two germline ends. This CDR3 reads CSVEEINRDNNEQFF. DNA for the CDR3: TGCAGCGTTGAAGAGATCAACCGGGACAACAATGAGCAGTTCTTC.

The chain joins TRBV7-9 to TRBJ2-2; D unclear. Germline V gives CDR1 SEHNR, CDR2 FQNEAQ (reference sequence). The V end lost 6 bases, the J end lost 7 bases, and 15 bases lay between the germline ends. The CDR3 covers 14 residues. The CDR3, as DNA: TGTGCCAGCAGATCGACCACGGATGTCGGGGAGCTGTTTTTT. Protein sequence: CASRSTTDVGELFF. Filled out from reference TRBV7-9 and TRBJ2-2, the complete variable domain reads DTGVSQNPRHKITKRGQNVTFRCDPISEHNRLYWYRQTLGQGPEFLTYFQNEAQLEKSRLLSDRFSAERPKGSFSTLEIQRTEQGDSAMYLCASRSTTDVGELFFGEGSRLTVL.

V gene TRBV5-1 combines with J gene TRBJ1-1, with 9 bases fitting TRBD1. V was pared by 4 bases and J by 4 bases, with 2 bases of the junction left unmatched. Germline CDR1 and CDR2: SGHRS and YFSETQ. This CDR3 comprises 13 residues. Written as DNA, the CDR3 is TGCGCCAGCAGCGAGACAGGGGGCACTGAAGCTTTCTTT. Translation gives CASSETGGTEAFF.

CDR3 DNA sequence: TGTGCCAGCAGCTTGAATGCGCGAACGGGGACCCAGTACTTC. It translates to CASSLNARTGTQYF. The gene calls are TRBV7-6 and TRBJ2-5; no clear D gene. This CDR3 is 14 amino acids long. Germline CDR1 is SGHVS and CDR2 is FNYEAQ. V was clipped by 3 bases and J by 7 bases, with 15 bases between them.

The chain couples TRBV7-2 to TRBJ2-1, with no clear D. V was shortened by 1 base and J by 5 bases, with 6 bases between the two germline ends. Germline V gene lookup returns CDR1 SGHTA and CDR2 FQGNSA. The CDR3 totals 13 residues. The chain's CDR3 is CASSLDSHNEQFF. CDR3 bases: TGTGCCAGCAGCTTAGACAGTCACAATGAGCAGTTCTTC.

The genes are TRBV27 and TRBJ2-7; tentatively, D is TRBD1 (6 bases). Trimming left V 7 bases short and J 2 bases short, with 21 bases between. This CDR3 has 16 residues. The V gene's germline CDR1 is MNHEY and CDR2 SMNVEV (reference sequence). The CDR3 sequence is CASIPRGSQSPYEQYF. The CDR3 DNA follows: TGTGCCAGCATTCCCAGGGGAAGCCAATCGCCCTACGAGCAGTACTTC.

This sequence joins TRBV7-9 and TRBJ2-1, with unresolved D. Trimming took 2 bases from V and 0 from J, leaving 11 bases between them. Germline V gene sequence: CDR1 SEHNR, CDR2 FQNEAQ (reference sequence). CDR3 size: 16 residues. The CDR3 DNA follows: TGTGCCAGCAGCTTATCGTCGGTCCTCTCCTACAATGAGCAGTTCTTC. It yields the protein CASSLSSVLSYNEQFF. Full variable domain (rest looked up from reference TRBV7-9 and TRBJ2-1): DTGVSQNPRHKITKRGQNVTFRCDPISEHNRLYWYRQTLGQGPEFLTYFQNEAQLEKSRLLSDRFSAERPKGSFSTLEIQRTEQGDSAMYLCASSLSSVLSYNEQFFGPGTRLTVL.